The 29 T cell receptor beta chains below come from one sample, sequenced in a study of regulatory T cells in long-lasting Graves disease. Described time point: newly diagnosed GD, antithyroid drugs for less than 3 months. RNA extracted from PBMCs served as the sequencing template. Building the TCR beta libraries relied on iRepertoire HTBI primers, and CDR3 regions underwent Arm-PCR. TCRdb re-called the multiplex PCR reads through MiXCR, storing one row per CDR3 protein. This table holds 400,000 to 500,000 distinct CDR3 sequences, 14% found once. These records were also assigned to another study, of T cells in Graves' hyperthyroidism and ophthalmopathy.

This specimen consisted of peripheral blood mononuclear cells (PBMCs), obtained at new diagnosis, from a patient treated with antithyroid drugs. These receptors were obtained from a woman aged 45-59 years with Graves disease.

This clonotype was found many times. The chain combines TRBV28 with TRBJ2-1; D unclear. Trimming shortened V by 7 bases and J by 8 bases, and 6 bases separated the two germline ends. This CDR3 is 10 amino acids long. Germline values: CDR1 MDHEN, CDR2 SYDVKM. The CDR3 sequence: CASKGDEQFF. In nucleotides, the CDR3 is TGTGCCAGCAAGGGCGATGAGCAGTTCTTC.

The genes are TRBV6-1 and TRBJ1-4, with D possibly matching TRBD1 (5 bases). The CDR3 covers 16 residues. Trimming shortened V by 3 bases and J by 4 bases, and 15 bases separated the two germline ends. Per the germline V gene, CDR1 is MNHNS and CDR2 is SASEGT. Written as DNA, the CDR3 is TGTGCCAGCAGTGAGTCAAGACAGTCTCATAATGAAAAACTGTTTTTT. Translating it yields CASSESRQSHNEKLFF.

The table lists this clonotype with many counts. This chain links TRBV27 with TRBJ2-1, with D possibly being TRBD2 (6 bases). Trimming pared 9 bases from V and 5 bases from J, leaving 14 bases between. Germline assignment: CDR1 MNHEY and CDR2 SMNVEV (reference sequence). The CDR3 length is 13 residues. CDR3: CASSRDSHNEQFF. CDR3 coding DNA: TGTGCCAGTTCCCGGGACTCGCACAATGAGCAGTTCTTC.

Many counts were recorded for this clonotype. The chain recombines TRBV7-3 with TRBJ2-2, with 9 bases fitting TRBD2. Germline CDR1 is SGHTA and CDR2 is FQGTGA. Trimming cost V 4 bases and J 4 bases; bases outside gene matches: 7. The CDR3 loop spans 16 amino acids. CDR3 sequence (DNA): TGTGCCAGCAGCTCCGTTAGCGGGAGAGTCACCGGGGAGCTGTTTTTT. Its protein product is CASSSVSGRVTGELFF.

This clonotype has a handful of counts. The rearrangement links TRBV30 to TRBJ2-1, with TRBD2 as a possible D gene (7 bases). This CDR3 contains 18 residues. Germline CDR1 GTSNPN, CDR2 SVGIG (reference sequence). Trimming took off 3 bases at V and 1 base at J, with 22 bases between the two ends. The CDR3 DNA is TGTGCCTGGAGGGGGGGGGCCTCCGAGGGTTGGTCCTACAATGAGCAGTTCTTC. This encodes CAWRGGASEGWSYNEQFF.

This clonotype was recorded many times. V gene TRBV12-3 or TRBV12-4 combines with J gene TRBJ1-1; D remains unclear. V was cut by 0 bases and J by 6 bases, with 17 bases left in between. CDR3 size: 16 residues. CDR3 amino acids: CASSLAPGGGGSEAFF. The CDR3 nucleotides read TGTGCCAGCAGTTTAGCGCCAGGCGGAGGTGGGTCTGAAGCTTTCTTT.

In this sample, this clonotype turned up many times. The chain is built from TRBV6-2 or TRBV6-3 and TRBJ2-7, with unresolved D. The germline CDR1 and CDR2 sequences are MNHEY and SVGEGT. With 5 bases removed from V and 5 bases from J, the gap between germline ends came to 10 bases. The CDR3 consists of 12 residues. CDR3 nucleotide sequence: TGTGCCAGCAGTAAGACACGACACGAGCAGTACTTC. This translates into CASSKTRHEQYF.

This clonotype has just a few counts. The chain uses TRBV9 and TRBJ2-7, with D possibly TRBD1 on 6 matching bases. Trimming shortened V by 4 bases and J by 0 bases, and 14 bases separated the two germline ends. CDR1 SGDLS and CDR2 YYNGEE come from the germline V gene. This CDR3 is 15 amino acids long. CDR3 DNA: TGTGCCAGCAGCCCAGGGGATTTCGGCTCCTACGAGCAGTACTTC. Translating it yields CASSPGDFGSYEQYF.

This clonotype was seen repeatedly, ten times or more. This chain links TRBV2 with TRBJ2-2; the D gene could be TRBD1 or TRBD2 (6 bases each). V lost 5 bases to trimming and J lost 2 bases, with 15 bases between them. CDR1 is SNHLY and CDR2 is FYNNEI in the germline V gene. The CDR3 is 16 residues long. The CDR3 here is CASSSRGGLNTGELFF. The CDR3 DNA follows: TGTGCCAGCAGTTCCAGGGGAGGCCTTAACACCGGGGAGCTGTTTTTT.

The sample holds a few counts of this clonotype. V and J are TRBV11-2 and TRBJ2-7; TRBD1 agrees at 7 bases. There are 14 residues in the CDR3. V lost 5 bases and J lost 5; bases outside the gene matches: 9. Per the germline V gene, CDR1 is SGHAT and CDR2 is FQNNGV. CDR3 sequence: CASSRNRGGNEQYF. The CDR3 nucleotides read TGTGCCAGCAGCCGAAACAGGGGTGGGAACGAGCAGTACTTC.

V and J are TRBV5-1 and TRBJ2-7, with 8 bases fitting TRBD2. CDR3 length: 15 amino acids. With 2 bases clipped from V and 3 bases from J, the junction kept 7 bases outside the gene matches. CDR1 is SGHRS and CDR2 is YFSETQ in the germline V gene. CDR3 region: CASSFGSGTIYEQYF. In DNA form, the CDR3 reads TGCGCCAGCAGCTTTGGTAGCGGGACAATCTACGAGCAGTACTTC.

This clonotype has ten or more counts. The genes are TRBV2 and TRBJ1-2, with D uncertain. The CDR3 runs to 15 residues. Trimming pared 2 bases from V and 2 bases from J, leaving 12 bases between. Germline V gene sequence: CDR1 SNHLY, CDR2 FYNNEI. The CDR3 region has the DNA TGTGCCAGCAGTGAAATAGTGCAGATAAACTATGGCTACACCTTC. Encoded protein: CASSEIVQINYGYTF.

This clonotype appeared a few times. This rearrangement joins TRBV5-5 to TRBJ2-7; D may be TRBD2 (6 bases). Germline V gene sequence: CDR1 SGHKS, CDR2 YYEKEE (reference sequence). CDR3 length: 16 amino acids. The ends were cut back, 4 bases at V and 2 bases at J, with 19 bases in the middle. The CDR3 bases are TGTGCCAGCAGCACGACCGCGGGGACCCGCACCTACGAGCAGTACTTC. Protein: CASSTTAGTRTYEQYF.

A remark on this clonotype: A junction boundary mismatches the germline segment, possibly from a read error. The chain joins TRBV7-3 to TRBJ2-7, with D possibly matching TRBD2 (6 bases). Germline V gives CDR1 SGHTA, CDR2 FQGTGA. This CDR3 spans 15 amino acids. The CDR3 bases are TGTGCCGGCAGCTTAACCGGAAGACTAGACTACGAGCAGTACTTC. Translating gives CAGSLTGRLDYEQYF.

This clonotype was picked up many times. The rearrangement links TRBV30 to TRBJ2-5; either TRBD1 or TRBD2 may fit D (5 bases each). V was pared by 0 bases and J by 3 bases, with 8 bases between. The germline V gene encodes CDR1 GTSNPN and CDR2 SVGIG (reference sequence). The CDR3 is 13 residues long. The DNA of the CDR3 is TGTGCCTGGAGTGTACTAGGGGAAGAGACCCAGTACTTC. This codes for CAWSVLGEETQYF.

The rearrangement links TRBV5-5 to TRBJ2-3; D not certain. The germline CDR1 and CDR2 sequences are SGHKS and YYEKEE (reference sequence). The CDR3 is made up of 14 amino acids. V was pared by 4 bases and J by 8 bases, with 17 bases between. The CDR3 protein is CASSRKTEAATQYF. The CDR3 DNA follows: TGTGCCAGCAGCCGGAAAACCGAGGCAGCTACGCAGTATTTT.

This clonotype showed up many times. V gene TRBV3-1 combines with J gene TRBJ2-5; 7 bases align to TRBD1. With V trimmed by 0 bases and J by 0 bases, 7 bases remained unmatched. Germline V lookup: CDR1 LGHDT, CDR2 YNNKEL (reference sequence). The CDR3 has 17 amino acids. CDR3 loop: CASSQDAAGGYQETQYF. In DNA form, the CDR3 reads TGTGCCAGCAGCCAAGATGCGGCAGGGGGTTACCAAGAGACCCAGTACTTC.

This clonotype was detected only a few times. CDR3 sequence: CASSSPRSYGYTF. In DNA form, the CDR3 reads TGTGCCAGCAGCTCGCCACGGAGCTATGGCTACACCTTC. This chain joins TRBV5-8 and TRBJ1-2; D is unclear. This CDR3 has 13 amino acids. Germline V gives CDR1 SGHTS, CDR2 YDEGEE. Trimming removed 3 bases at V and 4 bases at J, with 10 bases between. Full variable domain (remainder filled in from reference TRBV5-8 and TRBJ1-2): EAGVTQSPTHLIKTRGQQATLRCSPISGHTSVYWYQQALGLGLQFLLWYDEGEERNRGNFPPRFSGRQFPNYSSELNVNALELEDSALYLCASSSPRSYGYTFGSGTRLTVV.

This clonotype has ten or more counts. The V and J genes are TRBV28 and TRBJ1-5, with 8 bases lining up with TRBD1. J was trimmed by 1 base and V by 5 bases; bases with no gene match: 13. The CDR3 is 18 amino acids. Looked up from germline, CDR1 is MDHEN and CDR2 is SYDVKM. The chain's CDR3 is CASSPVAGGSRSNQPQHF. In DNA form, the CDR3 reads TGTGCCAGCAGTCCAGTGGCAGGGGGCAGTCGGAGCAATCAGCCCCAGCATTTT. The variable domain in full, with the rest retrieved from reference TRBV28 and TRBJ1-5, is DVKVTQSSRYLVKRTGEKVFLECVQDMDHENMFWYRQDPGLGLRLIYFSYDVKMKEKGDIPEGYSVSREKKERFSLILESASTNQTSMYLCASSPVAGGSRSNQPQHFGDGTRLSIL.

This clonotype was picked up many times. The chain couples TRBV12-3 or TRBV12-4 to TRBJ1-2; 12 bases map to TRBD1. The CDR3 loop spans 13 amino acids. Unmatched junction bases numbered 8, after V lost 7 bases and J lost 11 bases. CDR3 loop: CASTGDRGQNYTF. DNA for the CDR3: TGTGCCAGCACGGGGGACAGGGGGCAAAATTACACCTTC.

This clonotype came up a few times. The rearrangement joins TRBV18 to TRBJ1-6; 7 bases fit TRBD1. The CDR3 runs 16 residues. V gave up 4 bases and J gave up 9 bases; unmatched junction bases: 12. Germline V lookup: CDR1 KGHSH, CDR2 LQKENI. CDR3 sequence: CASSRDSASGGSPLHF. In DNA, the CDR3 is TGTGCCAGCTCACGGGACAGCGCCAGCGGAGGTTCACCCCTCCACTTT.

This clonotype was counted at least ten times. The J gene is TRBJ2-5, the V gene TRBV2; a weak D match, TRBD1 (6 bases). The germline V and J ends were trimmed by 6 bases and 0 bases, with 11 bases remaining between them. CDR3 length equals 14 residues. CDR1 and CDR2 from the germline V gene are SNHLY and FYNNEI. DNA of the CDR3: TGTGCCAGCAGCTTAGACAGGAACCAAGAGACCCAGTACTTC. It is translated as CASSLDRNQETQYF. Looking up the rest from reference TRBV2 and TRBJ2-5 gives the full variable domain: EPEVTQTPSHQVTQMGQEVILRCVPISNHLYFYWYRQILGQKVEFLVSFYNNEISEKSEIFDDQFSVERPDGSNFTLKIRSTKLEDSAMYFCASSLDRNQETQYFGPGTRLLVL.

The rearrangement uses TRBV19 and TRBJ2-1; a possible D gene is TRBD1 (6 bases). V lost 5 bases to trimming and J lost 5 bases, with 10 bases between them. This CDR3 contains 13 residues. Germline V gives CDR1 LNHDA, CDR2 SQIVND (reference sequence). CDR3 residues: CASSENRDNEQFF. CDR3 DNA sequence: TGTGCCAGTAGTGAGAACAGGGACAATGAGCAGTTCTTC.

This clonotype has just a few counts. The chain links TRBV6-2 or TRBV6-3 to TRBJ2-1; 7 positions agree with TRBD2. The CDR3 runs to 16 residues. V was pared by 5 bases and J by 2 bases, with 9 bases of the junction left unmatched. Germline loops: CDR1 MNHEY, CDR2 SVGEGT. The CDR3 region is CASSPASGGAYNEQFF. Here the CDR3 DNA reads TGTGCCAGCAGTCCGGCTAGCGGAGGGGCCTACAATGAGCAGTTCTTC.

On this clonotype: Being one base from a much bigger clone, this may be a read error. V is TRBV6-2 or TRBV6-3 and J is TRBJ2-3; 10 bases match TRBD2. The CDR3 is 15 residues long. Germline V gene lookup returns CDR1 MNHEY and CDR2 SVGEGT. CDR3 nucleotides: TGTGCCAGCATGATAGGGACTAGCGCCACAGATACGCTGTATTTT. It encodes CASMIGTSATDTLYF.

The chain links TRBV9 to TRBJ2-7; TRBD1 might be the D (5 bases). CDR3 size: 15 residues. Germline CDR1 SGDLS, CDR2 YYNGEE. Trimming left V 0 bases short and J 0 bases short, with 10 bases between. The CDR3 loop reads CASSVDQGRSYEQYF. The CDR3 DNA reads TGTGCCAGCAGCGTAGATCAGGGTCGCTCCTACGAGCAGTACTTC.

The chain couples TRBV25-1 to TRBJ1-2; no clear D gene. Trimming cost V 6 bases and J 7 bases, with 18 bases left between them. Germline V gene sequence: CDR1 MGHDK, CDR2 SYGVNS. This CDR3 spans 14 amino acids. The CDR3 sequence: CASSGRGRDFGYTF. The CDR3 DNA reads as TGTGCCAGCAGCGGCCGAGGGAGGGATTTTGGCTACACCTTC.

This clonotype has a count of ten or more. The J gene is TRBJ2-1, the V gene TRBV3-1; D is ambiguous. Trimming took 0 bases from V and 6 from J, leaving 3 bases between them. The length of the CDR3 is 12 residues. The V gene's germline CDR1 is LGHDT and CDR2 YNNKEL (reference sequence). DNA of the CDR3: TGTGCCAGCAGCCAAGAGGGCAATGAGCAGTTCTTC. This encodes CASSQEGNEQFF.

This clonotype was picked up many times. The CDR3 DNA is TGTGCCAGCAGTCTACGGACTAGCGGGAGCTACACCGGGGAGCTGTTTTTT. Amino acid sequence: CASSLRTSGSYTGELFF. The chain couples TRBV28 to TRBJ2-2; 13 bases fit TRBD2. CDR3 length equals 17 residues. V was clipped by 5 bases and J by 3 bases; unmatched bases: 6. Per germline, CDR1 MDHEN and CDR2 SYDVKM.